The clone carrying this T cell receptor (beta chain) was found a few times. Its antigen is as yet unknown. This CDR3 is 12 amino acids long. These data belong to a study of cytotoxic CD8 clonotypes in ibrutinib-treated CLL. Turning to the study itself: A median around 12 months of treatment, range 6 to 36, preceded the collection of response samples.

Repertoires were generated with immunoSEQ multiplex PCR, while TCRdb's copy carries only in-frame clones and drops some. In the table there are 330,000 or so clones, 67% of which are singletons. Findings and limits, study-wide: Clonality at baseline surpassed age-matched healthy donors and tracked circulating CD8+ T-cell counts.

The starting material was PBMCs, obtained after 36 months of ibrutinib treatment. The receptor's source is a human donor with chronic lymphocytic leukemia. This sequence joins TRBV21-1 and TRBJ1-2; the table's D call, TRBD1, was not checked against the DNA. TRBV21-1 is a recognized pseudogene. CDR3 in amino acids: CASSKGLQGYTF. In nucleotides, the CDR3 is TGTGCCAGCAGCAAAGGTTTGCAGGGCTACACCTTC.